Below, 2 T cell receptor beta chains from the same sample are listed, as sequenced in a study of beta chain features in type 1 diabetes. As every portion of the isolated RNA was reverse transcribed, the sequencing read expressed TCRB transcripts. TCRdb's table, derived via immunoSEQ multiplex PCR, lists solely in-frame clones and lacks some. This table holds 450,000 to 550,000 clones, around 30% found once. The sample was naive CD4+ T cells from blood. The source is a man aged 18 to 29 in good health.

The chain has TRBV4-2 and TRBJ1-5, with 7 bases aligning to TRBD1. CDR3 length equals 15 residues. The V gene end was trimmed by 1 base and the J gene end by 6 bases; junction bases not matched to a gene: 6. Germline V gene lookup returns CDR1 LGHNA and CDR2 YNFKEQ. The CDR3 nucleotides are TGTGCCAGCAGCCAAGTCGGGACAGAAAGTCAGCCCCAGCATTTT. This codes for CASSQVGTESQPQHF.

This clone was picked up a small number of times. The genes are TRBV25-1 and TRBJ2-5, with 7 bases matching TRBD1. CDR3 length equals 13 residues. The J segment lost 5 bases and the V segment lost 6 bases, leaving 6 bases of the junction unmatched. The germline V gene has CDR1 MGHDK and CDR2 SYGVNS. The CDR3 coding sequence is TGTGCCAGCAGGACAGGGAGTTTGGAGACCCAGTACTTC. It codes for CASRTGSLETQYF.